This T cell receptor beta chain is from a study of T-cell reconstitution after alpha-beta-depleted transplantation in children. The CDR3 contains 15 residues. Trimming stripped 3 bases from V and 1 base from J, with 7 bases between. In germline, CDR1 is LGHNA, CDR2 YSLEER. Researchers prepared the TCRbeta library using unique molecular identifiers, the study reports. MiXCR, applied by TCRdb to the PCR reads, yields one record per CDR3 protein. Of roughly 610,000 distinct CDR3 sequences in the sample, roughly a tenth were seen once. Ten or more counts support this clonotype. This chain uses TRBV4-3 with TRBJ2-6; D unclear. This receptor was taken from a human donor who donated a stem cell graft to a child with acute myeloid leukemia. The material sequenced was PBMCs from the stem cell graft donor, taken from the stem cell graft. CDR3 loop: CASSHLGSGANVLTF. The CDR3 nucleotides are TGCGCCAGCAGCCACTTGGGGTCTGGGGCCAACGTCCTGACTTTC.